The rows below give T cell receptor beta chains drawn from one sample of a study of cytomegalovirus exposure and HLA in healthy donors. Generated by immunoSEQ multiplex PCR, the TCRdb table keeps only in-frame clones and is missing some. The sample holds roughly 170,000 clones, 75% to 90% seen once. The sample was PBMCs. Receptors originate from a man aged 25 to 40 in good health and CMV-seropositive. The conserved cysteine and the conserved F or W are not part of the CDR3 here.

V: TRBV30
J: TRBJ2-7
CDR3: AWSVASGSEQY

V: TRBV30
J: .
CDR3: AWDGGFQGGEQY

V: TRBV14
J: TRBJ1-2
CDR3: ASSRFELGYT

V: TRBV28
J: TRBJ2-2
CDR3: ASSLSLAGSNTGELF

V: TRBV12-5
J: TRBJ1-1
CDR3: ASGLTGTAHTEAF

V: TRBV19
J: TRBJ1-1
CDR3: ASSIGGGRSTEAF

V: TRBV7-9
J: TRBJ1-1
CDR3: ASSLGRVSRGNTEAF

V: TRBV5-1
J: TRBJ1-3
CDR3: ASSLGGTENTIY

V: TRBV7-3
J: TRBJ2-3
CDR3: ASSLNSGRALRGLGIDTQY

V: TRBV4-1
J: TRBJ1-2
CDR3: ASSQDPGQVYGYT

V: TRBV27
J: TRBJ2-3
CDR3: ASSGRLAGGADTQY

V: TRBV5-1
J: TRBJ2-3
CDR3: ASSWRTSGTDTQY

V: TRBV4-3
J: TRBJ2-3
CDR3: ASSQPDGSSTDTQY

V: TRBV7-9
J: TRBJ2-7
CDR3: ASSLPGQGYEQY

V: TRBV30
J: TRBJ2-3
CDR3: AWSTFIVGQGRTDTQY

V: TRBV29-1
J: TRBJ1-1
CDR3: SVEDGVQGTAEAF

V: TRBV9
J: TRBJ2-7
CDR3: ASSVSAGREQY

V: TRBV11-2
J: .
CDR3: ASSLVDNFSAEQY

V: TRBV7-6
J: TRBJ2-3
CDR3: ASSSRLAGGSTDTQY

V: TRBV28
J: .
CDR3: ASSRGFGGQGYEQY

V: TRBV5-1
J: TRBJ2-4
CDR3: ASSLPLTGGNDIQY

V: TRBV5-1
J: TRBJ2-3
CDR3: ASSYRGDTQY

V: TRBV30
J: TRBJ2-2
CDR3: AWTRNTGELF

V: TRBV15
J: TRBJ2-5
CDR3: ATSREGAGDETQY

V: TRBV2
J: TRBJ1-2
CDR3: ASSDGNLNYGYT

V: TRBV28
J: TRBJ1-1
CDR3: AGRGAGNGDTEAF

V: TRBV4-3
J: TRBJ2-7
CDR3: ASSRSLGGLGSYEQY

V: TRBV7-6
J: TRBJ2-5
CDR3: ASSPLASETQY

V: TRBV19
J: TRBJ1-5
CDR3: ASSIPGYQPQH

V: TRBV27
J: TRBJ2-5
CDR3: ASSLDAGAGETQY

V: TRBV4-1
J: TRBJ2-7
CDR3: ASSPSGGGAYEQY

V: TRBV2
J: .
CDR3: ASFSGRRYEQY

V: TRBV10-2
J: TRBJ1-6
CDR3: ASSVGQGALGNSPLH

V: TRBV6-5
J: TRBJ2-7
CDR3: ASSPGGTGSYEQY

V: TRBV6-5
J: .
CDR3: ASSSERTVSSYEQY

V: TRBV10-2
J: TRBJ2-3
CDR3: ASSVIAGGTSTDTQY

V: TRBV7-2
J: TRBJ1-1
CDR3: ASSRPRQGAQAF

V: TRBV5-1
J: TRBJ2-2
CDR3: ASSLRREGQDTGELF